This T cell receptor (beta chain) comes out of a study of brain T cells in children with intractable seizures. CDR1 and CDR2 (germline): SEHNR, FQNEAQ (reference sequence). The CDR3 contains 13 residues. The ends were cut back, 6 bases at V and 7 bases at J, with 13 bases in the middle. Comment on this clone: The antigen is not known.

Overall study findings and caveats: Pre- and post-surgery blood differed in depth, so pre-surgery absences may be undersampling. HCMV serostatus was not known, and viral specificity came from CDR3 similarity only.

Generated by immunoSEQ multiplex PCR, the TCRdb table keeps only in-frame clones and is missing some. The sample yields under 400,000 clones, about 93% seen once. This sample's time point: blood from clinic visit 5 months post-surgery; TSC patient then seizure free. Only cases whose brain tissue showed the highest T cell transcript signatures were sequenced. Before surgery, patients took at least one anti-epileptic drug. The chain links TRBV7-9 to TRBJ2-1; the D is unclear. The clonotype originates from a boy younger than two with tuberous sclerosis and intractable seizures. The source material was peripheral blood, sampled around 5 months after surgery. The CDR3 DNA sequence: TGTGCCAGCAGGCCCTTTGACATTAATGAGCAGTTCTTC. It specifies CASRPFDINEQFF.